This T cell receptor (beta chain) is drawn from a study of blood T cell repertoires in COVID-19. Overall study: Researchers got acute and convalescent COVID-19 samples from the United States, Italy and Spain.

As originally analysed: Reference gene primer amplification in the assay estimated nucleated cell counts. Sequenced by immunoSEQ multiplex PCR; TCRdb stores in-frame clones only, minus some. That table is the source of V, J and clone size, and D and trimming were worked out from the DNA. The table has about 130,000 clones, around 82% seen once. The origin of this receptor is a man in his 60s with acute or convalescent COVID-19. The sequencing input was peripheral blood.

Here the CDR3 reads CARDSGKAYNEQFF. CDR3 DNA sequence: TGTGCCAGGGATAGCGGGAAAGCTTACAATGAGCAGTTCTTC. The V call is TRBV5-4, the J call TRBJ2-1; 8 positions match TRBD2. Germline V gives CDR1 SGHNT, CDR2 YYREEE (reference sequence). J lost 4 bases, V lost 8 bases, and 8 bases had no gene match. The CDR3 is 14 residues long.